This T cell receptor (beta chain) was sequenced during a study of T cell repertoires in MIS-A myocarditis (dated by TCRdb to 2022 to 2024). The QIAamp DNA FFPE kit was used to extract genomic DNA from formalin-fixed paraffin-embedded autopsy tissue. Amplification of TCRbeta CDR3 regions relied on the immunoSEQ bias-controlled multiplex PCR, followed by high-throughput sequencing. The paper's processing steps were these. CDR3 sequences were collapsed and filtered by the immunoSEQ vendor pipeline to quantify abundance and frequency of each unique TCRbeta CDR3. Dominant CDR3 amino acid sequences were clustered with SARS-CoV-2-specific ImmuneCODE TCRbeta sequences by CD-HIT at a 90% global sequence identity threshold. A clone was classed as hyperexpanded at a frequency of 0.1 to 1 and as large at a frequency of 0.01 to 0.1. CDR3 amino acid sequences and V and J gene assignments of dominant clones were confirmed with MiXCR. The R stringdist package was used to compute Levenshtein distances between the patient clonotypes and the ImmuneCODE hits. TCRdb took this table from immuneACCESS and kept in-frame rearrangements with V and J called. Such tables lack part of the clones; where checked against another copy, unresolved V genes explain under half of the gap, and the rest is unexplained. From that table come the V and J calls and clone size; the DNA was used to work out D and trimming. For this sample the table gives 14,000 to 15,000 clones, of which 74% were detected only once. The ten largest account for around 60% of the sample.

Relative to germline, V is missing 2 bases and J is missing 6 bases, with 1 base of the junction outside any gene match. The CDR3 measures 14 amino acids from cysteine to phenylalanine. The only DNA kept is the CDR3, 42 bases in frame from the first base. From a lookup of the germline V gene, CDR1 and CDR2 are SGHDN and FVKESK. A remark on this clone: Which antigen it targets is not known. Per-base quality was not reported, and no clone a single base away is much larger than it.

The source material was left ventricle heart tissue obtained at autopsy. Explained via the paper, the cell subset or site label denotes: cardiac tissue sample (left or right ventricle, interventricular septum, or pericardium). The receptor was derived from a man aged 18 to 30 with fulminant myocarditis from multisystem inflammatory syndrome in adults (MIS-A) after COVID-19. Recombination connected TRBV14 to TRBJ2-2, with TRBD1 identical over 9 junction bases. The sequence in DNA is TGTGCCAGCAGCCAAACAGGGGGCCCCGGGGAGCTGTTTTTT. It is translated as CASSQTGGPGELFF.